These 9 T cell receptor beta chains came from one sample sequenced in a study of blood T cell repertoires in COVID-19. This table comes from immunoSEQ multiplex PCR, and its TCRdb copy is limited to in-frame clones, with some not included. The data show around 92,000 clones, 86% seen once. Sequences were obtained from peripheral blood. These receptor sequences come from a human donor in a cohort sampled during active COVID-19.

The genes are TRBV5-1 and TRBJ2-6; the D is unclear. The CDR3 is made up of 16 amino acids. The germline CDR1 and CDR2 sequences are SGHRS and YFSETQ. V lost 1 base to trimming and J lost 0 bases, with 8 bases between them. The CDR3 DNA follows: TGCGCCAGCAGCTTGAGGAGTTTCTCTGGGGCCAACGTCCTGACTTTC. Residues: CASSLRSFSGANVLTF.

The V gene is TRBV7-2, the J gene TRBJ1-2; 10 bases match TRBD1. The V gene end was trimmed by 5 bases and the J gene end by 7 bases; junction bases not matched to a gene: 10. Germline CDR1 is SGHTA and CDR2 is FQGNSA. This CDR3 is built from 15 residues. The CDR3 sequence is CASSTTSTGGFGYTF. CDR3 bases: TGTGCCAGCAGCACCACCTCGACAGGGGGCTTTGGCTACACCTTC.

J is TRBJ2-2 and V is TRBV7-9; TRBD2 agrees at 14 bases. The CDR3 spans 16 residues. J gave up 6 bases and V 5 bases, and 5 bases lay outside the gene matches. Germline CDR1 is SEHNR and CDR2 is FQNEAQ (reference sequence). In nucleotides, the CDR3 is TGTGCCAGCAGCGCAGGACTAGCGGGGGGCCCCGGGGAGCTGTTTTTT. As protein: CASSAGLAGGPGELFF.

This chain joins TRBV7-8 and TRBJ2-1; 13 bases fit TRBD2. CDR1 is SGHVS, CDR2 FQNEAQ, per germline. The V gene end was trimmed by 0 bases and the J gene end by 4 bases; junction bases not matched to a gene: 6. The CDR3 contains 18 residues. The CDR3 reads CASSLAGLAGSLYNEQFF. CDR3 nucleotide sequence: TGTGCCAGCAGCTTAGCGGGACTAGCGGGGTCATTGTACAATGAGCAGTTCTTC.

The CDR3 protein is CASSSPFSVTQYF. The CDR3 DNA follows: TGTGCCAGCAGCTCCCCGTTCAGCGTTACGCAGTATTTT. V is TRBV7-2 and J is TRBJ2-3, with unresolved D. The V end lost 4 bases, the J end lost 8 bases, and 13 bases lay between the germline ends. CDR1 and CDR2 from the germline V gene are SGHTA and FQGNSA. The CDR3 has 13 residues.

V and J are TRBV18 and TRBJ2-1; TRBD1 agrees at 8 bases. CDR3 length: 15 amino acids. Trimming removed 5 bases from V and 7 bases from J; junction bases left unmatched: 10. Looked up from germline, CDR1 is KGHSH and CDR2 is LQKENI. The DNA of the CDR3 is TGTGCCAGCTCAACTGGACAGGGAGGCGGGAATGAGCAGTTCTTC. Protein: CASSTGQGGGNEQFF.

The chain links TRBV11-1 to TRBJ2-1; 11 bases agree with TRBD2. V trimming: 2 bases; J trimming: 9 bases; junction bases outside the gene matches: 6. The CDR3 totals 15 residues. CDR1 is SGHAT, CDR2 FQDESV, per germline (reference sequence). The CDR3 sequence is CASSLPTSGSLEQFF. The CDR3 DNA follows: TGTGCCAGCAGCTTACCCACTAGCGGGAGCCTTGAGCAGTTCTTC.

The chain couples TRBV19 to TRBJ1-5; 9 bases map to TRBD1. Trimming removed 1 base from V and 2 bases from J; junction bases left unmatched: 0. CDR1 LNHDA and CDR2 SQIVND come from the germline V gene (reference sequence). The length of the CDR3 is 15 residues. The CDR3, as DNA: TGTGCCAGTAGTATAGGGACAGGGGGCAATCAGCCCCAGCATTTT. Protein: CASSIGTGGNQPQHF.

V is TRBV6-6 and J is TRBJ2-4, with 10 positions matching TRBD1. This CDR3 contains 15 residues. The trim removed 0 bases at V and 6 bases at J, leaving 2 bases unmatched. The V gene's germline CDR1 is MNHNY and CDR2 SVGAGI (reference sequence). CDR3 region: CASSYSRTGGNIQYF. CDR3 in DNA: TGTGCCAGCAGTTACTCCCGGACAGGGGGAAACATTCAGTACTTC.